The clone carrying this T cell receptor (beta chain) was found once. The data were obtained in a study of blood T cell repertoires in COVID-19. In the study overall: Acute and convalescent COVID-19 samples came from the United States, Italy and Spain. T cells, B-cell-depleted T cells, or PBMCs supplied cDNA or gDNA.

The germline V gene encodes CDR1 SEHNR and CDR2 FQNEAQ (reference sequence). Germline trimming cut 5 bases from V and 5 bases from J; bases unmatched to any gene: 9. CDR3 length equals 15 residues. This table comes from immunoSEQ multiplex PCR, and its TCRdb copy is limited to in-frame clones, with some not included. The data show about 250,000 clones, with approximately 85% seen just once and about 6% held by the top ten. The rearrangement links TRBV7-9 to TRBJ1-1; 9 nucleotides align to TRBD1. Sample: peripheral blood. This clonotype was obtained from a woman older than 75 with COVID-19, enrolled during active disease. The CDR3 sequence: CASSGTDRGGTEAFF. The CDR3 DNA reads TGTGCCAGCAGCGGAACGGACAGGGGCGGGACTGAAGCTTTCTTT.